This T cell receptor beta chain came from a study of radiotherapy plus CTLA-4 blockade in lung cancer. Study information: Objective responses occurred in 18% of patients; around 28% had disease control. Study-wide findings and caveats: Expansion of tumor-derived TCR clones was observed in blood after radiotherapy plus ipilimumab.

The V end was cut by 5 bases, the J end by 6 bases, with 19 bases between. The CDR3 runs to 16 residues. Germline CDR1 and CDR2: MNHEY and SMNVEV (reference sequence). Measured with immunoSEQ multiplex PCR; TCRdb has only the in-frame clones, and not every one. The sample yields about 66,000 clones, about four fifths seen once. As regards this clone: The antigen is undetermined.

This sequence was found in a human donor with non-small cell lung cancer who had a partial response to radiotherapy plus ipilimumab. The chain has TRBV27 and TRBJ2-2, with D perhaps TRBD1 (6 bases). This specimen was peripheral blood, taken from a patient treated with radiotherapy plus ipilimumab. The CDR3 reads CASSAVGAGSAGELFF. The DNA of the CDR3 is TGTGCCAGCAGTGCAGTGGGGGCAGGATCGGCCGGGGAGCTGTTTTTT.